The entry that follows covers one TCR beta chain sequence. It has no known antigen specificity. Within one base of it there is no much larger clone, and no base qualities were kept. Library creation used the immunoSEQ multiplex PCR assay. For the multiplex PCR, a mixture combining 60 forward primers for TCR Vbeta segments and 13 reverse primers for TCR Jbeta segments was used. The CDR3 region of rearranged TCR beta genes was amplified from genomic DNA by a multiplex PCR assay. The Illumina HiSeq System was used to sequence the amplified TCR beta libraries as 87-base-pair reads. Concerning the study's data processing: In a later analysis, roughly 80 million unique TCR beta chains were counted across the roughly 670 repertoires, and roughly 11 million of these chains were shared by at least two donors. To remove PCR and sequencing errors, raw reads were error-corrected and collapsed into unique sequences using a nearest-neighbor algorithm that merged closely related sequences. CDR3 sequences were aligned to IMGT reference sequences to assign V, D and J gene segments. For a sequence to be retained, a match of at least six nucleotides was required to both a V gene segment and a J gene segment. A rearrangement was called productive if the CDR3 had no stop codons and remained in frame with V and J, and every other rearrangement was called non-productive. Following IMGT convention, CDR3 was defined as the stretch from the second conserved V-encoded cysteine to the conserved J-encoded phenylalanine. Sequences without an unambiguous match to a single V gene segment were excluded from the earlier analysis of 587 of the donors. In an earlier analysis of 587 of the donors, V segments were called functional above 56.7% productive rearrangements and were called segregating when the between-donor standard deviation exceeded 5%. A statistical classification framework was built for diagnosing cytomegalovirus status from the catalog of TCR beta chain sequences. A later analysis assigned V and J genes by comparing TCR nucleotide sequences with IMGT/GENE-DB human TR gene sequences. The TCRdist pipeline was used in a later analysis to assign CDR3 sequences and most-parsimonious VDJ recombination scenarios. In a later analysis, each TCR beta chain was defined by its CDR3 amino acid sequence together with its V-gene family, and reads lacking a unique V-gene family were excluded. In a later analysis, 450 to 600 highly shared, low-generation-probability nucleotide sequences were removed to address suspected cross-contamination and a sequencing artifact. For each public chain, a later analysis derived a clonal expansion index from normalized ranks of inferred template counts within each repertoire. In a later analysis, generation probabilities were computed using a VDJ recombination model fitted to out-of-frame rearrangements, and the results were checked against IGoR. In a later analysis, hypergeometric tests were used to score TCR-TCR, TCR-HLA and TCR-CMV co-occurrence, with a repertoire-size bias correction applied to TCR pairs. A later analysis estimated false discovery rates by permuting HLA or CMV assignments 20 times. A later analysis grouped co-occurring TCRs with DBSCAN, adding TCRdist sequence similarity when clustering within HLA-allele-positive subsets. Co-occurrence clustering excluded repertoires with fewer than 30,000 or more than 120,000 public chains, plus five with anomalous nucleotide sharing. Sourced from immuneACCESS, this table was stored by TCRdb with only in-frame sequences that have V and J called. A share of the clones is absent; for the studies checked, an unresolved V gene accounts for under half, and the remainder has no known explanation. V and J calls and clone size come straight from that table; D and trimming were deduced from the DNA. The sample includes about 120,000 clones, with 60% to 85% observed a single time. 2.5% to 3.5% of the sample is taken by the ten largest.

The data are from a study of cytomegalovirus exposure and HLA in healthy donors (dated by TCRdb to about 2017). About the study as a whole: According to an earlier analysis of several hundred of the donors, about 170 million T cells yielded 95 million to 140 million unique TCR beta sequences and about 300 Gb of sequence data. An early release that covered about 640 HLA-typed donors contained about 300 gigabases of sequencing data and tens of millions of unique TCR sequences. Of the roughly 410 genotyped donors, 75% to 85% were placed in the genetic ancestry cluster associated with self-reported Caucasian donors. The study aimed to test whether signatures of past pathogen exposure could be identified by cataloging public T cell receptors. The study profiled the T cell repertoires of hundreds of subjects by immunosequencing and related them to cytomegalovirus serostatus. Along with the roughly 670-subject first cohort, a separate validation cohort of some 130 different subjects was used. High-throughput TCR immunosequencing, statistical association of individual TCRs with disease status, and machine learning were combined to predict cytomegalovirus infection status. A later analysis re-analyzed previously published TCR beta repertoires from roughly 630 donors and added high-resolution HLA genotyping to study TCR occurrence patterns. Rather than using new phenotypic data, the later analysis identified candidate immune exposures from TCR beta sequences and from how often those sequences occurred across donors. In an earlier analysis of 587 of the donors, high-throughput TCR beta sequencing was used to judge whether each TCR beta V gene segment behaved as functional or pseudogenic. Donor age, sex, ethnicity and CMV serostatus were collected together with the repertoire data. A later genetic analysis took genome-wide SNP genotypes for about 55% of the 666 donors and used that subset as a discovery cohort. Every discovery cohort repertoire had been produced on one sequencing platform. HLA typing included class I and class II loci at four-digit resolution. The number of typed donors differed by locus: about 620-630 for A, B, C, DRB1 and DQB1; approximately 540 for DQA1; 606 for DPA1; and around 490 for DPB1. Because of strong linkage in the cohort, roughly five DR-DQ haplotypes were treated as single units for association and clustering. Among 398 genotyped donors of the cohort, an average of approximately 240,000 unique TCR beta nucleotide sequences were sequenced per donor, around a sixth of them non-productive.

What the work shows at the level of the full study, not this receptor alone: According to the authors, the approach could potentially be generalized to other disease states and immunological phenotypes. According to a later analysis, most CMV-associated TCR beta chains appeared to be HLA-restricted, and the HLA associations seemed to be driven largely by CMV exposure. Compared with equally common non-associated chains, HLA-associated TCR beta chains in a later analysis were more clonally expanded and had lower generation probabilities. In a later analysis, TCR association rates were found to vary across HLA loci, with the most associated TCRs seen for DRB1 alleles and the fewest for HLA-C alleles. HLA typing was unavailable for some donors at each locus, so association tests used only the typed subset. Linkage disequilibrium might explain the correlated functional status among segregating V segments, but an unknown experimental factor could not be excluded. A later analysis reported that several top co-occurrence clusters appeared linked to parvovirus B19, influenza, CMV and Epstein-Barr virus. In a later genetic analysis, fewer N-insertions in productive TCRs were reported among donors in an Asian-associated ancestry cluster than the roughly 670-donor mean. A further reported finding was that TCR beta sequences accurately predicted the HLA-A and HLA-B alleles for most subjects in the first cohort. Some IMGT-functional V segments, including TRBV6-2 and TRBV6-3, could not be told apart with the 87-base-pair reads, so those segments were excluded. When HLA alleles, especially DR and DQ, strongly co-occurred, attributing TCR associations to individual alleles was difficult. Over 15 rarely observed V segments, including chromosome 9 orphons, were excluded from the earlier analysis of some 590 of the donors because counts were too low. Sequencing depth was assumed to be roughly uniform across donors in the presence/absence analyses, though that assumption may not hold. Three of the identified cytomegalovirus-associated TCR beta chains were confirmed in vitro to be specific for cytomegalovirus antigens. In the study, about 150 TCR beta chains were listed as associated with cytomegalovirus. In this cohort, only TCR beta chains were sequenced, and detectable features were limited by the absence of alpha or paired-chain data. The only immune exposure information available for the cohort was CMV serostatus. In an earlier analysis of 500 to 650 of the donors, most TCR beta V segments appeared in productive rearrangements about 90% or about 30% of the time, broadly matching IMGT annotations. The classifier was reported to diagnose cytomegalovirus status with high specificity and sensitivity in both the original and validation cohorts. A later analysis associated 16,951 TCR beta sequences with specific HLA alleles at a false discovery rate of 0.05. Across donors, most TCR sequences were observed very rarely, whereas some public TCRs were present in many individuals. A cluster of highly shared sequence variants was judged likely to be a technical artifact of the sequencing pipeline. V-gene and J-gene trimming of TCR beta chains was associated with a missense DCLRE1C variant in a later genetic analysis, and the association was replicated in an independent cohort.

The cohort comprised around 700 healthy bone marrow donors. All cohort members were sampled while nominally healthy, although unrecorded immune exposures were likely present. The donor was CMV seropositive and was included in the group of 250 to 300 seropositive cohort members. Every donor gave a peripheral blood sample, and the peripheral blood mononuclear cells from that sample were used for TCR beta sequencing. Genomic DNA was extracted from the blood cell samples with the Qiagen DNeasy Blood Extraction Kit. The CDR3 covers 14 residues, taking in both the cysteine and the phenylalanine. Here the CDR3 DNA is all that survives: 42 bases in frame from base 1. Via the germline V gene (reference sequence), CDR1 is LNHDA and CDR2 SQIVND. The junction shows trimming of 6 bases on V and 0 bases on J, and the gene matches do not reach 4 bases of it.

This chain joins TRBV19 to TRBJ1-1; 7 central bases correspond to TRBD1. Sequencing was carried out using PBMCs. This sequence was found in a woman aged 40-49 years in good health and CMV-seropositive. The nucleotide sequence is given as TGTGCCAGTAGGTCAGGGGGGATGAACACTGAAGCTTTCTTT. Its translation is CASRSGGMNTEAFF.